The source of this T cell receptor beta chain is a study of breast tumors, draining lymph nodes, adjacent tissues (dated by TCRdb to the mid-2010s). The study in broad terms: In breast cancer patients, the study compared the TCR beta repertoires of tumor, adjacent nontumor tissue and axillary lymph nodes. The study aimed to assess the relationships and possible T-cell exchange between tumor, surrounding tissue and draining lymph node repertoires in human breast cancer. What the authors observed across the whole study: Tumors showed preferential V and J gene usage, and their T-cell repertoire diversity fell below that of lymph nodes yet above that of nontumor tissue. Rather than being directly demonstrated, the conclusion that tumor T cells originate in lymph nodes was presented as consistent with a hypothesis. The data were judged consistent with most tumor T cells deriving from the lymph node and then expanding within tumor tissue. In luminal-like breast cancer, tumor and nontumor tissue repertoires resembled each other significantly more than in basal-like breast cancer.

TCRdb shows the sequencer as Illumina HiSeq 2000. TCR beta chain libraries were generated by multiplex PCR amplification. The amplified TCR beta chain products were analyzed by high-throughput sequencing. Using fastp trimming at Q25 and MiXCR clonotype assembly, TCRdb reanalyzed the public sequencing data and kept in-frame beta chains. Identical CDR3 protein sequences are pooled into one entry, listed with their most common genes and DNA. A total of approximately 170,000 distinct CDR3 sequences appear in this sample, roughly a third of them only once. The top ten hold 3.5% to 4.5% of the sample. Inclusive of the bounding cysteine and phenylalanine, the CDR3 is 16 residues long. Just CDR3 DNA is preserved here, 48 bases in frame from base 1. V is clipped by 10 bases and J by 2 bases, and the sequence between their germline boundaries is 22 bases long. A note on this clonotype: It has no known antigen specificity. Nothing much larger sits one base from this clone, and base qualities are not available.

Lymph node samples were obtained from the axillary draining lymph nodes of breast cancer patients. Sequencing was done on a sample of axillary lymph node tissue. This clonotype originated in a female donor with breast cancer. Some clones in this sample may be carry-over from other donors' samples. The sequence links TRBV12-3 or TRBV12-4 to TRBJ2-3, and TRBD1 may be the D gene, going by 6 matching bases. The CDR3 in this case is CATNHREGRSTDTQYF. The DNA reads TGTGCCACTAATCACAGGGAAGGGCGTTCCACAGATACGCAGTATTTT.